The 13 T cell receptor beta chains below were found in one sample sequenced in a study of vaccination and CD4 T cells after COVID-19. Indicated treatment: approximately 11-day PBMC culture with coronavirus spike peptide pools or control peptides (ViraFEST assay). Sequencing of DNA taken from cultured CD4+ T cells relied on the Oncomine TCR Beta short-read assay. Each CDR3 protein gets one entry after TCRdb re-called the PCR reads with MiXCR. Among about 20,000 distinct CDR3 sequences, 55% were seen once, and the ten largest hold about 10%. No cognate antigen is known for these TCRs. The sample taken for sequencing was CD4+ T cells from blood, cultured in vitro. These receptors all come from a human donor who had recovered from COVID-19.

The chain combines TRBV28 with TRBJ2-3; the D gene is possibly TRBD2 (5 bases). Trimming removed 4 bases at V and 2 bases at J, with 16 bases between. The CDR3 runs 16 residues. Per the germline V gene, CDR1 is MDHEN and CDR2 is SYDVKM. CDR3 DNA: TGTGCCAGCAGTTCTGCTGGTTTAGGACTCACAGATACGCAGTATTTT. Protein: CASSSAGLGLTDTQYF.

This chain connects TRBV19 to TRBJ1-1, with TRBD1 identical over 9 bases. The junction had 8 bases not matched to a gene; V was cut back by 6 bases and J by 0 bases. Looked up from germline, CDR1 is LNHDA and CDR2 is SQIVND (reference sequence). The CDR3 consists of 16 residues. CDR3 region: CASSGQGPLMNTEAFF. The CDR3 DNA is TGTGCCAGTAGCGGACAGGGGCCACTAATGAACACTGAAGCTTTCTTT.

This clonotype was recorded once. The chain couples TRBV29-1 to TRBJ2-3, with D unresolved. V shed 5 bases and J shed 2 bases, with 8 bases lying between them. Germline-derived CDR1 and CDR2 are SQVTM and ANQGSEA. The CDR3 loop spans 12 amino acids. CDR3 sequence (DNA): TGCAGCGTTAGTCAGGTCACAGATACGCAGTATTTT. It encodes CSVSQVTDTQYF.

This clonotype was seen only a few times. The chain carries TRBV28 and TRBJ1-1, with 8 positions matching TRBD1. The V segment lost 4 bases and the J segment 0 bases; nucleotides outside the gene matches: 10. There are 17 residues in the CDR3. Germline lookup yields CDR1 MDHEN and CDR2 SYDVKM. The CDR3 DNA sequence: TGTGCCAGCAGTTCCCCCCTCAGGGGGCGTTTGAACACTGAAGCTTTCTTT. Amino acids: CASSSPLRGRLNTEAFF.

V is TRBV2 and J is TRBJ1-2; 8 bases align to TRBD1. The CDR3 has 15 amino acids. Per germline, CDR1 SNHLY and CDR2 FYNNEI. The junction had 10 bases not matched to a gene; V was cut back by 6 bases and J by 4 bases. DNA of the CDR3: TGTGCCAGCAGGCGTACCGACACAGGGGGCTATGGCTACACCTTC. Amino acids: CASRRTDTGGYGYTF. Supplemented by reference TRBV2 and TRBJ1-2, the full variable domain reads EPEVTQTPSHQVTQMGQEVILRCVPISNHLYFYWYRQILGQKVEFLVSFYNNEISEKSEIFDDQFSVERPDGSNFTLKIRSTKLEDSAMYFCASRRTDTGGYGYTFGSGTRLTVV.

The chain joins TRBV28 to TRBJ2-3, with 7 nucleotides matching TRBD1. CDR1 is MDHEN, CDR2 SYDVKM, per germline. This CDR3 has 14 amino acids. Trimming took 4 bases from V and 1 from J; bases not matched to a gene: 2. CDR3 sequence: CASSWDSRTDTQYF. The CDR3 nucleotides are TGTGCCAGCAGTTGGGACAGCCGCACAGATACGCAGTATTTT.

The V and J genes are TRBV18 and TRBJ2-1, with 8 bases identical to TRBD2. Germline CDR1 is KGHSH and CDR2 is LQKENI. The V segment lost 2 bases and the J segment 8 bases; nucleotides outside the gene matches: 8. The CDR3 is 15 amino acids. CDR3 protein: CASSPTTGGEYEQFF. CDR3 nucleotide sequence: TGTGCCAGCTCACCAACGACGGGAGGGGAATATGAGCAGTTCTTC. The full variable domain, rest sourced from reference TRBV18 and TRBJ2-1, is NAGVMQNPRHLVRRRGQEARLRCSPMKGHSHVYWYRQLPEEGLKFMVYLQKENIIDESGMPKERFSAEFPKEGPSILRIQQVVRGDSAAYFCASSPTTGGEYEQFFGPGTRLTVL.

CDR3 in amino acids: CASSLFGGGNTEAFF. As DNA, the CDR3 is TGTGCCAGCAGCTTGTTCGGGGGCGGGAACACTGAAGCTTTCTTT. The chain is built from TRBV5-4 and TRBJ1-1; D is perhaps TRBD1 (6 bases). The V gene's germline CDR1 is SGHNT and CDR2 YYREEE (reference sequence). The germline V and J ends were trimmed by 1 base and 1 base, with 11 bases remaining between them. This CDR3 contains 15 residues.

The table lists this clonotype with a few counts. The rearrangement links TRBV7-9 to TRBJ1-1; perhaps TRBD1 as D (5 bases). CDR3 length: 12 amino acids. Germline CDR1 reads SEHNR; CDR2 reads FQNEAQ (reference sequence). V was clipped by 5 bases and J by 7 bases, with 11 bases between them. The DNA for the CDR3 is TGTGCCAGCAGCCTGGGGGGGATTGAAGCTTTCTTT. It translates to CASSLGGIEAFF.

J is TRBJ2-7 and V is TRBV20-1, with unresolved D. This CDR3 is built from 12 residues. The V end was cut by 1 base, the J end by 3 bases, with 7 bases between. The germline V gene encodes CDR1 DFQATT and CDR2 SNEGSKA (reference sequence). CDR3 DNA sequence: TGCAGTGCTAGAGGTCTACTCTACGAGCAGTACTTC. This gives the protein CSARGLLYEQYF.

The genes are TRBV30 and TRBJ1-1; TRBD1 is a possible D gene (5 bases). CDR1 is GTSNPN and CDR2 is SVGIG in the germline V gene (reference sequence). Trimming removed 0 bases at V and 5 bases at J, with 10 bases between. This CDR3 is 13 amino acids long. This CDR3 is CAWSVRGGTEAFF. The CDR3, as DNA: TGTGCCTGGAGTGTACGGGGGGGAACTGAAGCTTTCTTT.

In its sample, this clonotype was seen a few times. The chain has TRBV2 and TRBJ1-6; D unresolved. The germline CDR1 and CDR2 sequences are SNHLY and FYNNEI. The CDR3 is 16 amino acids. The V gene lost 0 bases and the J gene lost 6 bases, with 12 bases spanning the gap. Here the CDR3 reads CASSEAARSANSPLHF. The CDR3 nucleotides are TGTGCCAGCAGTGAAGCGGCCCGGTCCGCTAATTCACCCCTCCACTTT.

This clonotype has a handful of counts. CDR3 amino acids: CASSEPGSGSYGYTF. CDR3 sequence (DNA): TGTGCCAGCAGTGAACCGGGGTCAGGTAGCTATGGCTACACCTTC. This chain links TRBV6-1 with TRBJ1-2; D uncertain. Germline assignment: CDR1 MNHNS and CDR2 SASEGT. The CDR3 consists of 15 residues. Deletions cut 2 bases from V and 4 bases from J, with 14 bases between.